This section outlines one T cell receptor (beta chain) sequence together with its context. Its antigen is currently unknown. The data were taken from a study of cytomegalovirus exposure and HLA in healthy donors. With 60 Vbeta and 13 Jbeta primers, the PCR was carried out. Assay: immunoSEQ multiplex PCR; the TCRdb copy retains only in-frame clones and omits some. The table shows fewer than 130,000 clones, with around 79% occurring only once. Study-wide findings and caveats: What a later analysis reportedly showed was that an Asian-associated ancestry cluster had fewer N-insertions than the roughly 670-donor mean. In vitro data verified a few CMV-associated chains as specific for CMV antigens.

This receptor was obtained from a woman between 35 and 50 years old in good health and CMV-seronegative. Material for sequencing was PBMCs.

This CDR3 is CASSRTGVEKLFF. Here the CDR3 DNA reads TGTGCCAGCAGCAGGACAGGGGTTGAAAAACTGTTTTTT. The chain employs TRBV7-9 and TRBJ1-4, with 9 bases identical to TRBD1. V gave up 5 bases and J gave up 7 bases; unmatched junction bases: 2. Germline assignment: CDR1 SEHNR and CDR2 FQNEAQ (reference sequence). The CDR3 sequence is 13 residues long.